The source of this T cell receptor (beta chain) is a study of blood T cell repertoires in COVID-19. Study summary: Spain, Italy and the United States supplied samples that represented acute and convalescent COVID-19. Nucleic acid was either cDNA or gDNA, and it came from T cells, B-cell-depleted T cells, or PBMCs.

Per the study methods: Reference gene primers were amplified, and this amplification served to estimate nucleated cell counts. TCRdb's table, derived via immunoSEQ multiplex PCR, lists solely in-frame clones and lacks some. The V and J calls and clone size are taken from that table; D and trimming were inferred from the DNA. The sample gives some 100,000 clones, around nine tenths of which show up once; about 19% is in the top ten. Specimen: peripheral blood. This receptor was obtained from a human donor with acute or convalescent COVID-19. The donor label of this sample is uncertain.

CDR3: CASSRTSSYEQYF. The CDR3 DNA sequence: TGTGCCAGCAGTCGGACTAGCTCCTACGAGCAGTACTTC. The rearrangement links TRBV6-2 or TRBV6-3 to TRBJ2-7; 7 nucleotides align to TRBD2. Germline CDR1 and CDR2: MNHEY and SVGEGT. The CDR3 covers 13 residues. Unmatched junction bases numbered 1, after V lost 5 bases and J lost 0 bases.